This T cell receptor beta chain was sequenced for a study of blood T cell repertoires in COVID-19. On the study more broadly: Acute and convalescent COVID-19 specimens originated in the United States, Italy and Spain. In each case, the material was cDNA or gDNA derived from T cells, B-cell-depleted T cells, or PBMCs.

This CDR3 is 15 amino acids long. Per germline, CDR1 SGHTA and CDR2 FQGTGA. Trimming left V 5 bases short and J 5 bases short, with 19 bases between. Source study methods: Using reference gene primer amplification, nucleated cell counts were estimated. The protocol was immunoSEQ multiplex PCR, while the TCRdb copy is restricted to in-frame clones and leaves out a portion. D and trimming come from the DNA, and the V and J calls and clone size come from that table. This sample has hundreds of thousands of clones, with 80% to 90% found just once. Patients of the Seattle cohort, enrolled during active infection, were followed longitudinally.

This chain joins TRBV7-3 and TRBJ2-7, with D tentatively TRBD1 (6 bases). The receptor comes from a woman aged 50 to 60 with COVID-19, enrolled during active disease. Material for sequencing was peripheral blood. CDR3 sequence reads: CASSPKRAGAHEQYF. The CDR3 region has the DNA TGTGCCAGCAGCCCTAAAAGAGCAGGGGCCCACGAGCAGTACTTC.